The 9 T cell receptor beta chains below come from one sample, sequenced in a study of blood T cells in healthy people across ages. For the second PCR, which ran for roughly 6 to 11 cycles, a sample-barcoded 5' primer and a J-beta primer mix were used. TCRdb ran MiXCR on the 5' RACE reads and lists one entry per CDR3 protein. This sample carries 750,000 to 1,000,000 distinct CDR3 sequences, almost 30% of them seen once, and the ten largest clones take roughly a tenth. In addition, the sample was reused for a study of T cells of mothers and their children.

Sequencing input: blood. The receptors were gathered from a woman in her 40s in good health.

For this clonotype: It may be a read error: a sequence one base away is much more abundant. The genes are TRBV4-3 and TRBJ2-7; tentative D call: TRBD1 (5 bases). The CDR3 spans 16 residues. The germline V gene encodes CDR1 LGHNA and CDR2 YSLEER. As DNA, the CDR3 is TGCGCCAGCAGCCCGTCAGGAACAGGAGAAACCTACGAGCACTACTTC. This gives the protein CASSPSGTGETYEHYF.

The chain uses TRBV7-6 and TRBJ2-1; possible D gene TRBD1, 6 bases. Germline CDR1 is SGHVS and CDR2 is FNYEAQ. V dropped 1 base and J dropped 5 bases, with 12 bases sitting between them. The CDR3 length is 15 residues. The CDR3 DNA is TGTGCCAGCAGCTTAGATGGGACAAGAGACAATGAGCAGTTCTTC. This encodes CASSLDGTRDNEQFF.

This clonotype has a count of ten or more. V and J are TRBV11-2 and TRBJ1-2; TRBD1 agrees at 11 bases. Germline V gene sequence: CDR1 SGHAT, CDR2 FQNNGV. The CDR3 loop spans 13 amino acids. Trimming cost V 9 bases and J 4 bases; bases outside gene matches: 4. The CDR3 coding sequence is TGTGCCAGTGGGACAGGGGGACGCTATGGCTACACCTTC. This sequence encodes CASGTGGRYGYTF.

In this sample, this clonotype turned up many times. The DNA of the CDR3 is TGCAGTGCTGTACAGGGGGCCCTAAACATTCAGTACTTC. This sequence encodes CSAVQGALNIQYF. The chain carries TRBV20-1 and TRBJ2-4; 9 bases fit TRBD1. CDR3 length: 13 amino acids. Germline CDR1 DFQATT, CDR2 SNEGSKA (reference sequence). Losses at the gene ends were 5 bases for V and 6 bases for J; bases not matched to a gene: 5.

This clonotype was seen only a few times. The rearrangement joins TRBV4-3 to TRBJ1-1, with no clear D. The CDR3 spans 19 residues. Germline CDR1 is LGHNA and CDR2 is YSLEER. V shed 0 bases and J shed 4 bases, with 24 bases lying between them. CDR3 sequence: CASSQDPLRADGWITEAFF. CDR3 DNA sequence: TGCGCCAGCAGCCAAGACCCTCTTCGGGCAGACGGTTGGATCACTGAAGCTTTCTTT.

V is TRBV25-1 and J is TRBJ1-3; D is unclear. V gave up 4 bases and J gave up 0 bases, with 13 bases separating them. Germline CDR1 MGHDK, CDR2 SYGVNS. The CDR3 is 16 amino acids. CDR3 sequence reads: CASSAAAAVSGNTIYF. CDR3 sequence (DNA): TGTGCCAGCAGTGCCGCGGCCGCCGTCTCTGGAAACACCATATATTTT.

This clonotype has ten or more counts. V and J are TRBV27 and TRBJ2-6; D gene unclear. This CDR3 has 15 amino acids. Deletions cut 3 bases from V and 0 bases from J, with 6 bases between. Germline loops: CDR1 MNHEY, CDR2 SMNVEV (reference sequence). The CDR3 region has the DNA TGTGCCAGCAGTTTCCTGTACTCTGGGGCCAACGTCCTGACTTTC. It encodes CASSFLYSGANVLTF.

V gene TRBV7-2 combines with J gene TRBJ1-5; D not resolved. Looked up from germline, CDR1 is SGHTA and CDR2 is FQGNSA. V was pared by 6 bases and J by 3 bases, with 15 bases between. The CDR3 consists of 15 residues. CDR3 residues: CASRLSHSNNQPQHF. The CDR3 bases are TGTGCCAGCAGGCTCTCCCACAGCAACAATCAGCCCCAGCATTTT. The complete variable domain, with remaining parts taken from reference TRBV7-2 and TRBJ1-5, reads GAGVSQSPSNKVTEKGKDVELRCDPISGHTALYWYRQSLGQGLEFLIYFQGNSAPDKSGLPSDRFSAERTGGSVSTLTIQRTQQEDSAVYLCASRLSHSNNQPQHFGDGTRLSIL.

There are a few counts of this clonotype. V is TRBV21-1 and J is TRBJ2-3; the table's D call of TRBD1 was not tested on the DNA. TRBV21-1 is annotated as a pseudogene. This CDR3 is 17 amino acids long. CDR3 protein: CASSKASRFREADTQYF. The CDR3 DNA follows: TGTGCCAGCAGCAAAGCCTCCCGGTTTCGAGAGGCAGATACGCAGTATTTT.